What follows is one T cell receptor beta chain and its context. This clone was detected many times. Its antigen is not yet known. With the read ending 3 residues before the CDR3 end, the germline J gene is used to fill in that end. V is shortened by 0 bases, J by 3 bases, and the region joining them spans 20 bases. The germline V gene (reference sequence) provides CDR1 GTSNPN and CDR2 SVGIG. The CDR3 covers 17 residues, taking in both the cysteine and the phenylalanine. The DNA covers only part of the CDR3, 42 bases in frame from base 1. The data were obtained in a study of T cell clonality in common variable immunodeficiency (dated by TCRdb to between 2014 and 2017). Both CVID patients and healthy controls were predominantly of Caucasian heritage. Heparinized peripheral whole blood samples of roughly 5 to 8 ml were obtained from each donor. Genomic DNA from adults with common variable immune deficiency (CVID) and from healthy adult controls was used for sequencing of TCRbeta CDR3 repertoires. The control group comprised approximately 22 healthy adult volunteers, about 12 female and roughly ten male, aged roughly 23 to 75 years with a mean age of around 37. To isolate peripheral blood mononuclear cells, diluted blood was subjected to density centrifugation over Hypaque 1077 or Ficoll-Paque. Unsorted mononuclear cells served as the source of genomic DNA, which was extracted either by Qiagen column purification or by a centrifugation-based method.

What the study reported, not specific to this receptor: Even though DNA input was equal, the average per sample came to about 81,820 unique sequences for controls compared with 25,000 to 40,000 for CVID samples. CVID TCRbeta sequences were reported to have fewer deletions and N-nucleotide insertions and to lack highly modified clones with 13 or more V deletions. Increased TCRbeta clonality was found in CVID subjects compared with healthy controls (t-test p = 0.018), with the increase being most characteristic of about a third of subjects. Patient heterogeneity within the CVID cohort put limits on correlating repertoire features with clinical complications. According to the authors, figuring out what caused the increased clonality in CVID would require sequencing the repertoires of T cell subpopulations. CVID subjects shared fewer TCRbeta clones with each other than healthy controls did (p < 0.0001).

CVID samples and control samples contributed equivalent amounts of genomic DNA as sequencing input. For every sample, a 60 bp segment covering the rearranged TCRbeta CDR3 region was amplified and then sequenced. The immunoSEQ assay, a bias-corrected multiplex PCR combined with high-throughput sequencing, was used for TCRbeta amplification. Processing in the source paper ran as follows. Every unique nucleotide sequence was considered a clone and was annotated with V, D and J genes, copy number and frequency. Sequences were labeled productive if in frame, and non-productive if out of frame or containing stop codons. As previously described, Shannon's entropy was used to calculate clonality. Mean CDR3 Kyte-Doolittle hydropathy was derived from the predicted amino acid sequences of productive clones. Scaled V gene usage was hierarchically clustered using Manhattan distance and complete linkage with the R hclust function. To assess clone sharing by CDR3 amino acid sequence, 12 repertoires per group were resampled over 100 rounds. The repertoires were searched for over 60 published EBV-specific TCRbeta sequences and a few hundred published CMV-specific TCRbeta sequences. Analysis left out a couple of CVID samples that produced under 10,000 sequences, so about 41 CVID repertoires remained. TCRdb obtained this table from immuneACCESS and retained in-frame rearrangements with V and J assigned. These tables miss some clones; where compared with another copy, unresolved V genes account for less than half of the shortfall, and the remainder is unexplained. V and J calls and clone size come straight from that table; D and trimming were deduced from the DNA. This sample includes some 33,000 clones, and none of them was observed just once. In total, the top ten clones hold 3.8% of the sample.

The sequence joins TRBV30 to TRBJ1-1, and TRBD1 may be the D gene, going by 5 matching bases. This sequence originates from a person aged 18 to 70 in good health. Material for sequencing was peripheral blood mononuclear cells. CDR3 DNA (partial): TGTGCCTGGAGTGTACAAGGCGCGGGGCCTGCCGACACTGAA. It encodes CAWSVQGAGPADTE. The complete CDR3 reads CAWSVQGAGPADTEAFF. Joined to the reference TRBV30 and TRBJ1-1 proteins, this CDR3 gives the full variable domain: SQTIHQWPATLVQPVGSPLSLECTVEGTSNPNLYWYRQAAGRGLQLLFYSVGIGQISSEVPQNLSASRPQDRQFILSSKKLLLSDSGFYLCAWSVQGAGPADTEAFFGQGTRLTVV.